The rows below give T cell receptor beta chains drawn from one sample of a study of cytomegalovirus exposure and HLA in healthy donors. The data were produced by immunoSEQ multiplex PCR, yet TCRdb's version contains in-frame clones alone and is incomplete. Of 150,000 to 200,000 clones in the sample, 84% were seen once. Sequencing used PBMCs. All receptors come from a woman in her twenties or thirties in good health and CMV-seropositive. CDR3s include the opening cysteine and the closing phenylalanine or tryptophan. The D gene is left open where the match is weak. The listing skips clone size in some rows; elsewhere it reads once, few, many or a size class.

d_gene: TRBD1
abundance: .
j_gene: TRBJ2-1
v_gene: TRBV11-2
CDR3nt: TGTGCCAGCAGCTGGGCTCGGACAGGCCCTAATGAGCAGTTCTTC
CDR3aa: CASSWARTGPNEQFF

d_gene: TRBD1
abundance: .
j_gene: TRBJ2-7
v_gene: TRBV2
CDR3nt: TGTGCCAGCGACGGGACAGACTACGAGCAGTACTTC
CDR3aa: CASDGTDYEQYF

d_gene: TRBD1
abundance: .
j_gene: TRBJ2-1
v_gene: TRBV2
CDR3nt: TGTGCCAGCATAAGGGGGCTTGAGCAGTTCTTC
CDR3aa: CASIRGLEQFF

d_gene: TRBD1
abundance: .
j_gene: TRBJ2-4
v_gene: TRBV29-1
CDR3nt: TGCAGCGGAAGGACAGGGGGCGGGGACATTCAGTACTTC
CDR3aa: CSGRTGGGDIQYF

d_gene: TRBD1
abundance: .
j_gene: TRBJ2-7
v_gene: TRBV5-1
CDR3nt: TGCGCCAGCAGCCCAAGACAGGGGTCTTCCTACGAGCAGTACTTC
CDR3aa: CASSPRQGSSYEQYF

d_gene: TRBD2
abundance: .
j_gene: TRBJ2-3
v_gene: TRBV11-3
CDR3nt: TGTGCCAGCAGCTTCACGGGGGGGACAGATACGCAGTATTTT
CDR3aa: CASSFTGGTDTQYF

d_gene: .
abundance: .
j_gene: TRBJ1-1
v_gene: TRBV5-1
CDR3nt: TGCGCCAGCAGCTCAACCACAGGGAACACTGAAGCTTTCTTT
CDR3aa: CASSSTTGNTEAFF

d_gene: .
abundance: .
j_gene: TRBJ2-1
v_gene: TRBV11-2
CDR3nt: TGTGCCAGCAGCTTAGATCGCCTAACGGGTGAGCAGTTCTTC
CDR3aa: CASSLDRLTGEQFF

d_gene: .
abundance: few
j_gene: TRBJ1-1
v_gene: TRBV29-1
CDR3nt: TGCAGCGTTGTCCCCGAACTAATAAGGACAGCTGAAGCTTTCTTT
CDR3aa: CSVVPELIRTAEAFF

d_gene: TRBD1
abundance: .
j_gene: TRBJ2-7
v_gene: TRBV4-1
CDR3nt: TGCGCCAGCAGCCTCGGCCTCGGGACAGGGCCCGAGCAGTACTTC
CDR3aa: CASSLGLGTGPEQYF

d_gene: .
abundance: .
j_gene: TRBJ1-5
v_gene: TRBV4-1
CDR3nt: TGCGCCAGCAGCCAAGATGTTGGGCAAAAAAATCAGCCCCAGCATTTT
CDR3aa: CASSQDVGQKNQPQHF